Sequencing of this T cell receptor (beta chain) was carried out in a study of T cells after yellow fever vaccination. TCRdb re-called the 5' RACE reads with MiXCR, one entry per CDR3 protein. The sample gives 300,000 or so distinct CDR3 sequences, 13% of which show up once; roughly 0.5% is in the top ten. Germline CDR1 and CDR2: DFQATT and SNEGSKA (reference sequence). The V and J ends lost 6 bases and 3 bases respectively, with 14 bases between them. The CDR3 spans 13 residues. The receptor was isolated from a man in his thirties or forties who received the YFV17D yellow fever vaccine. The chain combines TRBV20-1 with TRBJ1-1; D unresolved. The sample here was CD4+ T cells sorted from PBMCs, taken 45 days after the yellow fever booster vaccination. CDR3 sequence: CSAPGILYTEAFF. CDR3 DNA sequence: TGCAGTGCCCCCGGAATTCTTTACACTGAAGCTTTCTTT.